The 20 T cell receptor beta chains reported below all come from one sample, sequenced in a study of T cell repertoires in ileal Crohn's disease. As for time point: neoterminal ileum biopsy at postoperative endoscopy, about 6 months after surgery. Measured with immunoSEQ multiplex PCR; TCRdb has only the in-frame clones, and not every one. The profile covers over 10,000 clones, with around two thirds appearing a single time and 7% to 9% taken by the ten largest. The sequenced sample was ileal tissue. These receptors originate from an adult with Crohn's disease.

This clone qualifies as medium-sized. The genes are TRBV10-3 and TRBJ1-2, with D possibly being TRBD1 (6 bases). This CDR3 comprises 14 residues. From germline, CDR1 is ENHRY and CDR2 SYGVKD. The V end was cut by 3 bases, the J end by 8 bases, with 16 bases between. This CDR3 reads CAISDGQGHLGYTF. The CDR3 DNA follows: TGTGCCATCAGTGATGGTCAGGGACACCTAGGCTACACCTTC.

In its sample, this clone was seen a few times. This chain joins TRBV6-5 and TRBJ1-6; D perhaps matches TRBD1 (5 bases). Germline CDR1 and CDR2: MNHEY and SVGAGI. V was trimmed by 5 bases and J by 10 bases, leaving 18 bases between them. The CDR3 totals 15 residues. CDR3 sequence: CASSDLGGTGSPLHF. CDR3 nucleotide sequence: TGTGCCAGCAGTGACTTGGGGGGAACAGGATCACCCCTCCACTTT.

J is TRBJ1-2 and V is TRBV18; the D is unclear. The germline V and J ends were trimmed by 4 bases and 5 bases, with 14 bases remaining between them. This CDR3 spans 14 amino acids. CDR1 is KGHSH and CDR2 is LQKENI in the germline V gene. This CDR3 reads CASSLGDDKYGYTF. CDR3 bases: TGTGCCAGCTCACTCGGAGACGACAAGTATGGCTACACCTTC.

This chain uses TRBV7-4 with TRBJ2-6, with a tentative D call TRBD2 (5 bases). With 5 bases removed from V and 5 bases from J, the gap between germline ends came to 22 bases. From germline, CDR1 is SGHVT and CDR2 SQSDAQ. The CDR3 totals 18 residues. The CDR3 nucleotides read TGTGCCAGCAGCAAGAGGACTTGCTCACAAAGTCGGGCCAACGTCCTGACTTTC. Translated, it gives CASSKRTCSQSRANVLTF.

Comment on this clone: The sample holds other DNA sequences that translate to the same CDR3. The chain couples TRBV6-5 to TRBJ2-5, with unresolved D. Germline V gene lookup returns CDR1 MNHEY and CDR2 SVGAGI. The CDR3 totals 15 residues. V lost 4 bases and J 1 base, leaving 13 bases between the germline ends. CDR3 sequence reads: CASSSSGGPQETQYF. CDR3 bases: TGTGCCAGCAGTTCGTCGGGCGGCCCCCAAGAGACCCAGTACTTC.

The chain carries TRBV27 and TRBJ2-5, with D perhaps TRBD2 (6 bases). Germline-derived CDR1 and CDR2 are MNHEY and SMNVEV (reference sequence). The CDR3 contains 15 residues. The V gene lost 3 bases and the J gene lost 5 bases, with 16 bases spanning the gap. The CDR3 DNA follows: TGTGCCAGCAGTTTGAGAGGCAGGACTACGGAGACCCAGTACTTC. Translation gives CASSLRGRTTETQYF.

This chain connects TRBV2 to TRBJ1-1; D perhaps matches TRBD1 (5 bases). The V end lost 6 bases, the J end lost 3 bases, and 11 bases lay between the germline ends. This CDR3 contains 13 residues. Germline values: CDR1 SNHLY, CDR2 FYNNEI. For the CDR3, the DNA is TGTGCCAGCAGAACGGGGGGGGACACTGAAGCTTTCTTT. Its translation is CASRTGGDTEAFF.

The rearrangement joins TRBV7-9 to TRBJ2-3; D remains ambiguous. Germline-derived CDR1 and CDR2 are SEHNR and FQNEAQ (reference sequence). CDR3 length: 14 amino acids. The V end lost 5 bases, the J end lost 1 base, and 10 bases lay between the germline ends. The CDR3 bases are TGTGCCAGCAGCCCCTGGGCGGGCACAGATACGCAGTATTTT. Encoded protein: CASSPWAGTDTQYF.

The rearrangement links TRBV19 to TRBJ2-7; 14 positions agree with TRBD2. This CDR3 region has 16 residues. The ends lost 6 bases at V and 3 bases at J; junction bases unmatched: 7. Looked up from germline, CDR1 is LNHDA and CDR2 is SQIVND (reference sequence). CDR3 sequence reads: CASRQPGLAGDYEQYF. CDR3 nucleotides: TGTGCCAGTAGGCAACCGGGACTAGCGGGGGACTACGAGCAGTACTTC. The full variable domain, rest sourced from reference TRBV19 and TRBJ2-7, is DGGITQSPKYLFRKEGQNVTLSCEQNLNHDAMYWYRQDPGQGLRLIYYSQIVNDFQKGDIAEGYSVSREKKESFPLTVTSAQKNPTAFYLCASRQPGLAGDYEQYFGPGTRLTVT.

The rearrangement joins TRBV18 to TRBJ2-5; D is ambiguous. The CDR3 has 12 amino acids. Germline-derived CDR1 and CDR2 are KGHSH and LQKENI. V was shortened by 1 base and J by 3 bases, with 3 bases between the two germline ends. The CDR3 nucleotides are TGTGCCAGCTCACCACGAGAAGAGACCCAGTACTTC. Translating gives CASSPREETQYF.

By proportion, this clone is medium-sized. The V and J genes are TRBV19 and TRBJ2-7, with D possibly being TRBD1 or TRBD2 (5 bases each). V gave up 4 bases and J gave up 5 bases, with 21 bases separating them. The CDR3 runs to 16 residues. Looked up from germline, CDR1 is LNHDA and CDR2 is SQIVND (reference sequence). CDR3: CASSTPGAGAADEQYF. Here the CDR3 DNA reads TGTGCCAGTAGTACCCCCGGAGCCGGGGCCGCAGACGAGCAGTACTTC.

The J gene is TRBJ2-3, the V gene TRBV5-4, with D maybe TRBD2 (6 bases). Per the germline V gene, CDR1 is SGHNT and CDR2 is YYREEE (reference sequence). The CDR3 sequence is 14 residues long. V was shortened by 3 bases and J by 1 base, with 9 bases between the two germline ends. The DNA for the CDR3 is TGTGCCAGCAGCTCGTCGGGGGGCACAGATACGCAGTATTTT. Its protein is CASSSSGGTDTQYF.

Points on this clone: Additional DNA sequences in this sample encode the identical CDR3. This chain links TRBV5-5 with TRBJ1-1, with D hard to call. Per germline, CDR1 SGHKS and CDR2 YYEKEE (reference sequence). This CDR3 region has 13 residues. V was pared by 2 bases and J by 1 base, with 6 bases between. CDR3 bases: TGTGCCAGCAGCTTCGGATCGAACACTGAAGCTTTCTTT. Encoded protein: CASSFGSNTEAFF.

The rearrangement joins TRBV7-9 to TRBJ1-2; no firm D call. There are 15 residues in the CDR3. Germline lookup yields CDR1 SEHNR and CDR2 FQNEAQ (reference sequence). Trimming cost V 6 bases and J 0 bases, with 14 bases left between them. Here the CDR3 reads CASSNLAGSNYGYTF. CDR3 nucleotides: TGTGCCAGCAGTAATCTGGCTGGGTCTAACTATGGCTACACCTTC.

In DNA, the CDR3 is TGTGCCTGCTTTGGGGACAGGACAACCTACGAGCAGTACTTC. It codes for CACFGDRTTYEQYF. The chain is built from TRBV6-1 and TRBJ2-7; 8 nucleotides agree with TRBD1. Germline V gene data show CDR1 as MNHNS and CDR2 as SASEGT. J was trimmed by 2 bases and V by 11 bases; bases with no gene match: 11. The length of the CDR3 is 14 residues.

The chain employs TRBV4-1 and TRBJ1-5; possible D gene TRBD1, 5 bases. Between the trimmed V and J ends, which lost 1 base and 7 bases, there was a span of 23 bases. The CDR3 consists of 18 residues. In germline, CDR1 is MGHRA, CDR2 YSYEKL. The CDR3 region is CASSQVGWNRDDRQPQHF. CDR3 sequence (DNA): TGCGCCAGCAGCCAAGTGGGATGGAACCGGGACGATCGGCAGCCCCAGCATTTT.

The CDR3, as DNA: TGTGCCAGCAGTCTCACAGGGGGCACCGGGGAGCTGTTTTTT. This sequence encodes CASSLTGGTGELFF. The gene calls are TRBV6-4 and TRBJ2-2, with 8 bases aligning to TRBD1. Trimming at V came to 5 bases and at J to 4 bases, leaving 3 bases not matched to a gene. This CDR3 is built from 14 residues. CDR1 is MRHNA and CDR2 is SNTAGT in the germline V gene.

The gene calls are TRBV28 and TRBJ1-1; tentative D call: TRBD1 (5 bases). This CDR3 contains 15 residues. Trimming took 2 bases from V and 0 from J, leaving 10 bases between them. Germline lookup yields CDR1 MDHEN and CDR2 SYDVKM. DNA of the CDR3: TGTGCCAGCAGTTTAGGGGCGGGGATGAACACTGAAGCTTTCTTT. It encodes CASSLGAGMNTEAFF. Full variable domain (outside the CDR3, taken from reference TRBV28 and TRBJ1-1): DVKVTQSSRYLVKRTGEKVFLECVQDMDHENMFWYRQDPGLGLRLIYFSYDVKMKEKGDIPEGYSVSREKKERFSLILESASTNQTSMYLCASSLGAGMNTEAFFGQGTRLTVV.

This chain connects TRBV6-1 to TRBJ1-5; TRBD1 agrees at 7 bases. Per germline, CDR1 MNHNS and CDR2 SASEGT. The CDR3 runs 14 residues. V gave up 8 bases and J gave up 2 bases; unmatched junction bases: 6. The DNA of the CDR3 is TGTGCCAGCGGGCGACAGGGCGGCAATCAGCCCCAGCATTTT. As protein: CASGRQGGNQPQHF.

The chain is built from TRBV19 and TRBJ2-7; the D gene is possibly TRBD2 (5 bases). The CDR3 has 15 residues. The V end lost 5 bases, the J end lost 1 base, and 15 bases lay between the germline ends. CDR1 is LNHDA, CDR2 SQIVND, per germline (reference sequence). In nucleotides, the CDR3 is TGTGCCAGTAGTCGTAAAGCGGACTTATCCTACGAGCAGTACTTC. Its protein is CASSRKADLSYEQYF.